Sequencing of this T cell receptor (beta chain) was carried out in a study of cytomegalovirus exposure and HLA in healthy donors. The CDR3 is made up of 15 amino acids. With V trimmed by 3 bases and J by 1 base, 5 bases remained unmatched. Germline CDR1 is SGDLS and CDR2 is YYNGEE. This PCR relied on a set of 60 Vbeta primers and 13 Jbeta primers. Measured with immunoSEQ multiplex PCR; TCRdb has only the in-frame clones, and not every one. The sample consists of about 220,000 clones, about 75% of them appearing once. The chain recombines TRBV9 with TRBJ2-3, with 7 bases that match TRBD1. This TCR came from a woman in her 30s in good health and CMV-seronegative. The sample taken for sequencing was PBMCs. For the CDR3, the DNA is TGTGCCAGCAGCGAGATAGGACAGGGCACAGATACGCAGTATTTT. Amino acids: CASSEIGQGTDTQYF.